Listed below are T cell receptor beta chains from one sample, sequenced in a study of CD4 T cells in relation to SARS-CoV-2 and coronaviruses. Only in-frame clones appear in the TCRdb table, and some are missing; sequencing was by immunoSEQ multiplex PCR. The sample lists tens of thousands of clones; 80% to 95% were seen once. The sample was naive CD4+ T cells from PBMCs. These TCRs come from a human donor in good health. CDR3s include the opening cysteine and the closing phenylalanine or tryptophan. Each record gives: D gene, clone size, J gene, V gene, CDR3 length, CDR3 DNA, CDR3 protein. The D gene is left open where the match is weak. Size is stated for part of the rows, as once, few or many counts, or as a class when the clone is expanded.

d_call: .
clone_size: .
j_call: TRBJ2-7
v_call: TRBV3-1/TRBV3-2
cdr3_length: 12
cdr3_nt: TGTGCCAGCAGCCTTGACGGCTACGAGCAGTACTTC
cdr3_aa: CASSLDGYEQYF

d_call: .
clone_size: .
j_call: TRBJ2-5
v_call: TRBV12-3/TRBV12-4
cdr3_length: 13
cdr3_nt: TGTGCCAGCAGTTTAAACAACCAAGAGACCCAGTACTTC
cdr3_aa: CASSLNNQETQYF

d_call: .
clone_size: .
j_call: TRBJ2-3
v_call: TRBV11-3
cdr3_length: 15
cdr3_nt: TGTGCCAGCAGCTTAGGCGGGGAAGAAACAGATACGCAGTATTTT
cdr3_aa: CASSLGGEETDTQYF

d_call: TRBD2
clone_size: .
j_call: TRBJ2-2
v_call: TRBV5-4
cdr3_length: 16
cdr3_nt: TGTGCCAGCAGAAGACTAGCGGGAGGAGCCACCGGGGAGCTGTTTTTT
cdr3_aa: CASRRLAGGATGELFF

d_call: .
clone_size: .
j_call: TRBJ1-2
v_call: TRBV28
cdr3_length: 12
cdr3_nt: TGTGCCAGCAGTTTGCCCAGGGGAGGCTACACCTTC
cdr3_aa: CASSLPRGGYTF

d_call: .
clone_size: .
j_call: TRBJ2-7
v_call: TRBV2
cdr3_length: 12
cdr3_nt: TGTGCCAGCCAGGGAGGGGGCTACGAGCAGTACTTC
cdr3_aa: CASQGGGYEQYF

d_call: .
clone_size: few
j_call: TRBJ2-7
v_call: TRBV5-1
cdr3_length: 13
cdr3_nt: TGCGCCAGCAGCACGGGACGGGATTACGAGCAGTACTTC
cdr3_aa: CASSTGRDYEQYF

d_call: TRBD2
clone_size: .
j_call: TRBJ2-1
v_call: TRBV24-1
cdr3_length: 16
cdr3_nt: TGTGCCACCAGCCATTCTCTAGCGGACTCCTACAATGAGCAGTTCTTC
cdr3_aa: CATSHSLADSYNEQFF

d_call: .
clone_size: .
j_call: TRBJ2-1
v_call: TRBV7-3
cdr3_length: 15
cdr3_nt: TGTGCCAGCAGCCCGCAACCAGCCTCCTACAATGAGCAGTTCTTC
cdr3_aa: CASSPQPASYNEQFF

d_call: TRBD2
clone_size: .
j_call: TRBJ2-7
v_call: TRBV2
cdr3_length: 16
cdr3_nt: TGTGCCAGCAGTCAATCGCGACTAGCGGGAGTTTACGAGCAGTACTTC
cdr3_aa: CASSQSRLAGVYEQYF

d_call: .
clone_size: .
j_call: TRBJ2-4
v_call: TRBV7-9
cdr3_length: 14
cdr3_nt: TGTGCCAGCAGCTCGGGACTAGCCAAAAACATTCAGTACTTC
cdr3_aa: CASSSGLAKNIQYF

d_call: .
clone_size: once
j_call: TRBJ1-1
v_call: TRBV3-1/TRBV3-2
cdr3_length: 14
cdr3_nt: TGTGCCAGCAGCCAAGATCGTGGTTTCACTGAAGCTTTCTTT
cdr3_aa: CASSQDRGFTEAFF

d_call: .
clone_size: .
j_call: TRBJ2-7
v_call: TRBV20-1
cdr3_length: 11
cdr3_nt: TGCAGTGCTAGTATGCAGTACGAGCAGTACTTC
cdr3_aa: CSASMQYEQYF

d_call: .
clone_size: .
j_call: TRBJ2-7
v_call: TRBV29-1
cdr3_length: 13
cdr3_nt: TGCAGCGTTGAAGGGCAGGGGCTCTACGAGCAGTACTTC
cdr3_aa: CSVEGQGLYEQYF

d_call: TRBD1
clone_size: .
j_call: TRBJ1-1
v_call: TRBV5-1
cdr3_length: 15
cdr3_nt: TGCGCCAGCAGCACGGGACAGGGAGGTTCGGCTGAAGCTTTCTTT
cdr3_aa: CASSTGQGGSAEAFF

d_call: .
clone_size: few
j_call: TRBJ1-3
v_call: TRBV4-3
cdr3_length: 15
cdr3_nt: TGCGCCAGCAGCCAAGAGGTCCGCTCTGGAAACACCATATATTTT
cdr3_aa: CASSQEVRSGNTIYF

d_call: .
clone_size: .
j_call: TRBJ1-2
v_call: TRBV6-1
cdr3_length: 16
cdr3_nt: TGTGCCAGCAGTGACCGGGACCGAACTTATAACTATGGCTACACCTTC
cdr3_aa: CASSDRDRTYNYGYTF

d_call: TRBD2
clone_size: .
j_call: TRBJ2-7
v_call: TRBV15
cdr3_length: 17
cdr3_nt: TGTGCCACCAGCAGAGATTTGGGACTAGCGGACTCCTACGAGCAGTACTTC
cdr3_aa: CATSRDLGLADSYEQYF